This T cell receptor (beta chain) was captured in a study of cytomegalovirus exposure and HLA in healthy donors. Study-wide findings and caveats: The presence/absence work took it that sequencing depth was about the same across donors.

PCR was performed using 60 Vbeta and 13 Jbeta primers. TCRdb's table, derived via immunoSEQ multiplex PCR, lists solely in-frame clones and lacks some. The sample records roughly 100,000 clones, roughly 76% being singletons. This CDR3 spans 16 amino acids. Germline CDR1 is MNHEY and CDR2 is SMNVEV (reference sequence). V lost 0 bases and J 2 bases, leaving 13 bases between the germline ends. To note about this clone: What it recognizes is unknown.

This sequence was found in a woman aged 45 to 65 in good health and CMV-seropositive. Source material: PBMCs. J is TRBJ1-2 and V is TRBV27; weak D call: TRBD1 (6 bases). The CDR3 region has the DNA TGTGCCAGCAGTTTATCGTCTGGGGGCCTCAACTATGGCTACACCTTC. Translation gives CASSLSSGGLNYGYTF.